Below are 30 T cell receptor beta chains sequenced from a single sample in a study of T cell responses to AZD1222 COVID-19 vaccine. This table comes from immunoSEQ multiplex PCR, and its TCRdb copy is limited to in-frame clones, with some not included. The sample lists 90,000 to 100,000 clones; about nine tenths were seen once. Sequencing was performed on peripheral blood, taken 28 days after the second AZD1222 dose. The receptors shown here come from an adult who received the AZD1222 COVID-19 vaccine.

V is TRBV11-1 and J is TRBJ2-7, with 8 bases matching TRBD1. V gave up 3 bases and J gave up 6 bases; unmatched junction bases: 10. Germline CDR1 SGHAT, CDR2 FQDESV (reference sequence). This CDR3 contains 15 residues. CDR3 residues: CASSLLPQGAGEQYF. CDR3 DNA: TGTGCCAGCAGCTTGCTCCCCCAGGGGGCGGGCGAGCAGTACTTC.

This chain uses TRBV29-1 with TRBJ2-6; D not resolved. V lost 7 bases and J lost 0, with 7 bases in between. This CDR3 contains 13 residues. Germline loops: CDR1 SQVTM, CDR2 ANQGSEA. CDR3 sequence (DNA): TGCAGCGCCAAGATCTCTGGGGCCAACGTCCTGACTTTC. Encoded protein: CSAKISGANVLTF.

J is TRBJ1-2 and V is TRBV7-9; no clear D. Germline lookup yields CDR1 SEHNR and CDR2 FQNEAQ (reference sequence). CDR3 length equals 14 residues. The V and J ends lost 3 bases and 6 bases respectively, with 14 bases between them. CDR3 protein: CASSFSGVGDGYTF. The CDR3 region has the DNA TGTGCCAGCAGCTTCAGTGGGGTTGGTGATGGCTACACCTTC. Supplemented by reference TRBV7-9 and TRBJ1-2, the full variable domain reads DTGVSQNPRHKITKRGQNVTFRCDPISEHNRLYWYRQTLGQGPEFLTYFQNEAQLEKSRLLSDRFSAERPKGSFSTLEIQRTEQGDSAMYLCASSFSGVGDGYTFGSGTRLTVV.

This clone was observed a single time. The chain carries TRBV5-1 and TRBJ1-1; D is ambiguous. CDR1 is SGHRS and CDR2 is YFSETQ in the germline V gene. CDR3 length: 13 residues. V shed 1 base and J shed 1 base, with 5 bases lying between them. CDR3 sequence: CASSLQENTEAFF. The CDR3 bases are TGCGCCAGCAGCTTGCAAGAGAACACTGAAGCTTTCTTT.

The chain carries TRBV5-1 and TRBJ1-1; 7 bases line up with TRBD1. CDR1 is SGHRS, CDR2 YFSETQ, per germline. The CDR3 covers 14 residues. The J segment lost 2 bases and the V segment lost 5 bases, leaving 6 bases of the junction unmatched. CDR3 loop: CASRQGQINTEAFF. The CDR3 DNA reads as TGCGCCAGCAGACAGGGACAGATCAACACTGAAGCTTTCTTT.

In this sample, this clone turned up once. V and J are TRBV5-1 and TRBJ2-2; 14 bases line up with TRBD2. Losses at the gene ends were 4 bases for V and 3 bases for J; bases not matched to a gene: 2. This CDR3 has 16 amino acids. CDR1 and CDR2 from the germline V gene are SGHRS and YFSETQ. CDR3 loop: CASSQTSGGDTGELFF. In DNA form, the CDR3 reads TGCGCCAGCAGCCAGACTAGCGGGGGGGACACCGGGGAGCTGTTTTTT.

This chain links TRBV7-8 with TRBJ2-2, with 8 nucleotides matching TRBD1. The CDR3 has 17 amino acids. V shed 5 bases and J 1 base; nucleotides not matched to a gene: 9. Germline V gene data show CDR1 as SGHVS and CDR2 as FQNEAQ. The CDR3, as DNA: TGTGCCAGCAGCCTAAGCTGGACAGGGTTGAACACCGGGGAGCTGTTTTTT. Encoded protein: CASSLSWTGLNTGELFF. The full variable domain, completed using reference TRBV7-8 and TRBJ2-2, is GAGVSQSPRYKVAKRGQDVALRCDPISGHVSLFWYQQALGQGPEFLTYFQNEAQLDKSGLPSDRFFAERPEGSVSTLKIQRTQQEDSAVYLCASSLSWTGLNTGELFFGEGSRLTVL.

This chain uses TRBV10-3 with TRBJ1-2; D gene unclear. Per the germline V gene, CDR1 is ENHRY and CDR2 is SYGVKD. CDR3 length: 13 residues. Trimming left V 0 bases short and J 3 bases short, with 5 bases between. In DNA, the CDR3 is TGTGCCATCAGTGAGTCTGAGGACTATGGCTACACCTTC. Translation: CAISESEDYGYTF.

The V call is TRBV6-6, the J call TRBJ1-1, with D maybe TRBD1 (5 bases). V lost 7 bases and J 3 bases, leaving 9 bases between the germline ends. There are 12 residues in the CDR3. The germline V gene has CDR1 MNHNY and CDR2 SVGAGI (reference sequence). CDR3 coding DNA: TGTGCCAGCAATGAGGGGTACACTGAAGCTTTCTTT. Translating it yields CASNEGYTEAFF.

This sequence joins TRBV6-6 and TRBJ2-1; 9 positions match TRBD1. Germline CDR1 is MNHNY and CDR2 is SVGAGI (reference sequence). J gave up 4 bases and V 6 bases, and 10 bases lay outside the gene matches. This CDR3 is built from 16 residues. The CDR3: CASSQPQGAQYNEQFF. The CDR3 DNA follows: TGTGCCAGCAGCCAACCACAGGGGGCGCAGTACAATGAGCAGTTCTTC.

V usage is TRBV20-1 and J usage is TRBJ2-7; maybe TRBD2 (5 bases). Germline CDR1 and CDR2: DFQATT and SNEGSKA (reference sequence). Trimming left V 3 bases short and J 0 bases short, with 9 bases between. This CDR3 comprises 13 residues. CDR3: CSASTGNSYEQYF. As DNA, the CDR3 is TGCAGTGCTAGTACCGGGAACTCCTACGAGCAGTACTTC.

V gene TRBV21-1 combines with J gene TRBJ2-7; the tabulated D call, TRBD1, remains unverified against the DNA. TRBV21-1 corresponds to a pseudogene. The length of the CDR3 is 13 residues. The CDR3 here is CASRGTGAYEQYF. The CDR3 DNA is TGTGCCAGCAGGGGGACAGGGGCCTACGAGCAGTACTTC.

This sequence joins TRBV28 and TRBJ1-1; 11 bases line up with TRBD1. The CDR3 consists of 16 residues. Losses at the gene ends were 6 bases for V and 4 bases for J; bases not matched to a gene: 10. Germline V gene lookup returns CDR1 MDHEN and CDR2 SYDVKM. CDR3 protein: CASRERTGGMFTEAFF. As DNA, the CDR3 is TGTGCCAGCAGGGAAAGGACAGGGGGCATGTTCACTGAAGCTTTCTTT.

In the case of this clone: In this CDR3 the conserved last residue, phenylalanine or tryptophan, is missing, so a read error is likely. No DNA is shown, since the ends of the CDR3 on it are uncertain; the CDR3 is the one TCRdb lists. The chain recombines TRBV6-5 with TRBJ1-2; the table's TRBD1 call for D was not verified on the DNA. Including both end residues, the CDR3 is 11 amino acids long. CDR1 MNHEY and CDR2 SVGAGI come from the germline V gene. This chain's CDR3 is CASSYHGTDRV.

This clone was seen only once. The chain employs TRBV5-4 and TRBJ2-5, with D tentatively TRBD1 (6 bases). V shed 0 bases and J shed 1 base, with 13 bases lying between them. This CDR3 region has 16 residues. Germline V gene data show CDR1 as SGHNT and CDR2 as YYREEE (reference sequence). The CDR3: CASSLGTATFQETQYF. The CDR3 coding sequence is TGTGCCAGCAGCTTGGGGACAGCGACCTTCCAAGAGACCCAGTACTTC. The complete variable domain, with remaining parts taken from reference TRBV5-4 and TRBJ2-5, reads ETGVTQSPTHLIKTRGQQVTLRCSSQSGHNTVSWYQQALGQGPQFIFQYYREEENGRGNFPPRFSGLQFPNYSSELNVNALELDDSALYLCASSLGTATFQETQYFGPGTRLLVL.

The rearrangement joins TRBV6-8 to TRBJ2-1, with 9 bases identical to TRBD2. The V gene end was trimmed by 6 bases and the J gene end by 6 bases; junction bases not matched to a gene: 21. The germline gives CDR1 MNHGY, CDR2 SAAAGT. The CDR3 is made up of 19 amino acids. In nucleotides, the CDR3 is TGTGCCAGCAGGCTTCCCCGTCCCCCAGGGACTAGCACCGGCAATGAGCAGTTCTTC. Translation gives CASRLPRPPGTSTGNEQFF.

Only one count was recorded for this clone. The DNA of the CDR3 is TGTGCCAGCACATCCTACTCGACAGGGCGGGACGGGGAGCTGTTTTTT. Its translation: CASTSYSTGRDGELFF. This chain joins TRBV27 and TRBJ2-2; a weak D match, TRBD1 (7 bases). Germline CDR1 MNHEY, CDR2 SMNVEV (reference sequence). V lost 7 bases to trimming and J lost 7 bases, with 22 bases between them. The length of the CDR3 is 16 residues.

The chain uses TRBV7-9 and TRBJ2-1, with D uncertain. Germline CDR1 reads SEHNR; CDR2 reads FQNEAQ (reference sequence). The CDR3 spans 14 residues. V lost 7 bases and J lost 0, with 10 bases in between. CDR3 sequence (DNA): TGTGCCAGCACCCGTCTGAGCTCCTACAATGAGCAGTTCTTC. Amino acids: CASTRLSSYNEQFF.

CDR3: CSVVTGGSTEAFF. The CDR3 coding sequence is TGCAGCGTTGTAACAGGGGGCTCCACTGAAGCTTTCTTT. The chain recombines TRBV29-1 with TRBJ1-1; the match to TRBD1 covers 9 bases. CDR1 and CDR2 (germline): SQVTM, ANQGSEA. This CDR3 has 13 amino acids. V was pared by 4 bases and J by 4 bases, with 4 bases of the junction left unmatched. Drawing the rest from reference TRBV29-1 and TRBJ1-1, the complete variable domain is SAVISQKPSRDICQRGTSLTIQCQVDSQVTMMFWYRQQPGQSLTLIATANQGSEATYESGFVIDKFPISRPNLTFSTLTVSNMSPEDSSIYLCSVVTGGSTEAFFGQGTRLTVV.

The DNA for the CDR3 is TGTGCCAGCAGCGCCAGGACAGGGGGACAGACCCAGTACTTC. Translating gives CASSARTGGQTQYF. This chain uses TRBV9 with TRBJ2-5; TRBD1 aligns across 10 bases. CDR1 and CDR2 from the germline V gene are SGDLS and YYNGEE. The CDR3 is 14 residues long. Trimming took 3 bases from V and 6 from J; bases not matched to a gene: 5.

This clone was counted only a few times. The chain has TRBV5-6 and TRBJ2-1; tentative D call: TRBD1 (5 bases). Trimming removed 0 bases at V and 4 bases at J, with 8 bases between. The germline gives CDR1 SGHDT, CDR2 YYEEEE. The CDR3 contains 14 residues. Here the CDR3 DNA reads TGTGCCAGCAGCTTGGGACAGAGTTACAATGAGCAGTTCTTC. Translation gives CASSLGQSYNEQFF.

In DNA form, the CDR3 reads TGTGCCAGCAGTTCCCCCCCCGGGGGCCGCGGGAACACTGAAGCTTTCTTT. Protein sequence: CASSSPPGGRGNTEAFF. V gene TRBV28 combines with J gene TRBJ1-1; the D gene is possibly TRBD1 (6 bases). V dropped 4 bases and J dropped 1 base, with 19 bases sitting between them. Germline lookup yields CDR1 MDHEN and CDR2 SYDVKM. The CDR3 has 17 residues.

The chain couples TRBV12-3 or TRBV12-4 to TRBJ2-3; D is possibly TRBD2 (7 bases). The CDR3 length is 12 residues. Trimming shortened V by 10 bases and J by 4 bases, and 12 bases separated the two germline ends. DNA of the CDR3: TGTGCCACCCAGGGGAGGGCAGATACGCAGTATTTT. It yields the protein CATQGRADTQYF.

This chain links TRBV5-1 with TRBJ2-7, with a possible D match to TRBD1 (6 bases). The germline gives CDR1 SGHRS, CDR2 YFSETQ. The CDR3 length is 15 residues. The germline V and J ends were trimmed by 6 bases and 2 bases, with 18 bases remaining between them. CDR3 coding DNA: TGCGCCAGCAAAACACAGGGCCCGTCGACCTACGAGCAGTACTTC. Translating it yields CASKTQGPSTYEQYF.

The count of this clone is one. The chain recombines TRBV15 with TRBJ1-1; D is ambiguous. The germline V gene has CDR1 LNHNV and CDR2 YYDKDF (reference sequence). Trimming stripped 1 base from V and 8 bases from J, with 14 bases between. The CDR3 is made up of 14 amino acids. CDR3 coding DNA: TGTGCCACCAGCAGAGTCCAGACTCCTGGGGAAGCTTTCTTT. This gives the protein CATSRVQTPGEAFF.

The chain carries TRBV11-3 and TRBJ2-2; a possible D gene is TRBD2 (5 bases). This CDR3 is 13 amino acids long. V lost 3 bases and J lost 5, with 7 bases in between. CDR1 is SGHNT and CDR2 is YENEEA in the germline V gene. The CDR3, as DNA: TGTGCCAGCAGCTTTCGGGGAACCGGGGAGCTGTTTTTT. Translated, it gives CASSFRGTGELFF. The full variable domain, its missing parts supplied by reference TRBV11-3 and TRBJ2-2, is EAGVVQSPRYKIIEKKQPVAFWCNPISGHNTLYWYLQNLGQGPELLIRYENEEAVDDSQLPKDRFSAERLKGVDSTLKIQPAELGDSAVYLCASSFRGTGELFFGEGSRLTVL.

The CDR3 loop reads CSASRRVTRDTVRGYEQYF. For the CDR3, the DNA is TGCAGTGCTAGTCGTCGAGTGACTAGGGACACAGTAAGGGGCTACGAGCAGTACTTC. The chain recombines TRBV20-1 with TRBJ2-7; D is possibly TRBD1 or TRBD2 (6 bases each). Trimming left V 3 bases short and J 3 bases short, with 30 bases between. Germline V gene lookup returns CDR1 DFQATT and CDR2 SNEGSKA (reference sequence). This CDR3 has 19 amino acids.

CDR3: CASTSGPAAEAFF. The CDR3 DNA follows: TGTGCCAGCACCTCGGGCCCAGCGGCTGAAGCTTTCTTT. J is TRBJ1-1 and V is TRBV27; D is uncertain. The CDR3 totals 13 residues. Germline assignment: CDR1 MNHEY and CDR2 SMNVEV (reference sequence). Trimming left V 7 bases short and J 6 bases short, with 15 bases between.

This chain connects TRBV5-1 to TRBJ1-1, with D unresolved. The CDR3 runs 13 residues. Between the trimmed V and J ends, which lost 0 bases and 6 bases, there was a span of 9 bases. CDR1 and CDR2 from the germline V gene are SGHRS and YFSETQ. The CDR3, as DNA: TGCGCCAGCAGCTTGGAGGGTTTGGCTGAAGCTTTCTTT. Its protein product is CASSLEGLAEAFF.

The chain has TRBV18 and TRBJ2-3, with D perhaps matching TRBD1 (5 bases). The germline CDR1 and CDR2 sequences are KGHSH and LQKENI. The CDR3 extends over 15 amino acids. V lost 2 bases and J 3 bases, leaving 12 bases between the germline ends. This chain's CDR3 is CASSPWQGGTDTQYF. CDR3 DNA: TGTGCCAGCTCACCATGGCAGGGTGGTACAGATACGCAGTATTTT.